This T cell receptor beta chain originates from a study of cytomegalovirus exposure and HLA in healthy donors. Whole-study findings and limits: In an earlier analysis, productive rearrangement rates for most beta V segments clustered near 87% or 30%. Sequencing artifact likely explains a cluster of highly shared sequence variants.

This clone showed up just a few times. Its antigen is undetermined. PCR used 60 Vbeta primers and 13 Jbeta primers. Using immunoSEQ multiplex PCR, the repertoire was profiled, and TCRdb retains in-frame clones only, with some absent. The table records about 97,000 clones, approximately 80% of them present only once. CDR3 length equals 15 residues. V was cut by 6 bases and J by 0 bases, with 15 bases left in between. Looked up from germline, CDR1 is LNHDA and CDR2 is SQIVND (reference sequence). This sequence joins TRBV19 and TRBJ2-7; D is ambiguous. The sequenced sample consisted of PBMCs. The origin of this receptor is a male donor in good health and CMV-seropositive. CDR3 loop: CASSPDWRSSYEQYF. The CDR3 region has the DNA TGTGCCAGTAGCCCTGACTGGCGGAGCTCCTACGAGCAGTACTTC.